This is a list of T cell receptor beta chains from one sample in a study of TIL therapy for anti-PD-1-resistant metastatic lung cancer. Clones were read by immunoSEQ multiplex PCR, and TCRdb kept only the in-frame ones, dropping some. The sample holds under 70,000 clones, about 70% seen once. This specimen was blood, taken at baseline. These TCRs come from a person between 25 and 80 years old with non-small cell lung cancer. The CDR3 runs from the conserved cysteine through the conserved F or W. Some rows mark clone size as missing; the rest say once, few, many or name a class of expanded clone.

abundance: NA
v_gene: TRBV7-2
CDR3aa: CASSLGLQGAGETQYF

abundance: NA
v_gene: TRBV6-6
CDR3aa: CASSYSGRHTNYGYTF

abundance: NA
v_gene: TRBV7-8
CDR3aa: CASSLEGSFNQPQHF

abundance: few
v_gene: TRBV19
CDR3aa: CASSIAPTANTDTQYF

abundance: NA
v_gene: TRBV10-3
CDR3aa: CAISEVGKNNEQFF

abundance: NA
v_gene: TRBV19
CDR3aa: CASSMIAGGHQGNIQYF

abundance: NA
v_gene: TRBV6-6
CDR3aa: CASSYAQDNSPLHF

abundance: NA
v_gene: TRBV6-1
CDR3aa: CASSGRTSGANTGELFF

abundance: NA
v_gene: TRBV29-1
CDR3aa: CSVVFGGAGELFF

abundance: NA
v_gene: TRBV6-1
CDR3aa: CASSEGTSGADTQYF

abundance: NA
v_gene: TRBV5-6
CDR3aa: CASSLYSGLAAAYEQYF

abundance: NA
v_gene: TRBV4-1
CDR3aa: CASSQEGTEAYEQYF

abundance: few
v_gene: TRBV10-2
CDR3aa: CASSESSGTGYGYTF

abundance: NA
v_gene: TRBV20-1
CDR3aa: CSAERDEQYF

abundance: NA
v_gene: TRBV5-5
CDR3aa: CASSFRDTEAFF

abundance: few
v_gene: TRBV11-3
CDR3aa: CASAIDRTYGYTF

abundance: few
v_gene: TRBV30
CDR3aa: CAWSVGRRDREGYTF

abundance: few
v_gene: TRBV21-1
CDR3aa: CASSKGDRENSYEQYF

abundance: NA
v_gene: TRBV4-1
CDR3aa: CASSQEAGLSYEQYF

abundance: NA
v_gene: TRBV7-8
CDR3aa: CASSYTSGRSDEQFF

abundance: NA
v_gene: TRBV4-2
CDR3aa: CASSQVDYTGELFF

abundance: NA
v_gene: TRBV11-2
CDR3aa: CASSLYSSNQNYGYTF

abundance: once
v_gene: TRBV9
CDR3aa: CASSVFEQGVYEQYF

abundance: NA
v_gene: TRBV11-3
CDR3aa: CASSLDSWTGHTEAFF

abundance: NA
v_gene: TRBV5-1
CDR3aa: CASSLGAAVGQETQYF

abundance: NA
v_gene: TRBV7-9
CDR3aa: CASSPKIRVGNEQFF

abundance: NA
v_gene: TRBV6-5
CDR3aa: CASRGQRNQPQHF

abundance: NA
v_gene: TRBV7-2
CDR3aa: CASSQRQGAGNSPLHF

abundance: NA
v_gene: TRBV29-1
CDR3aa: CSVVPFLATDTQYF

abundance: NA
v_gene: TRBV28
CDR3aa: CATSNYGYTF

abundance: NA
v_gene: TRBV5-1
CDR3aa: CASSLRYEYNEQFF

abundance: NA
v_gene: TRBV5-8
CDR3aa: CASSLAGYGYTF

abundance: NA
v_gene: TRBV5-1
CDR3aa: CASTSAPTTLNTGELFF

abundance: NA
v_gene: TRBV6-5
CDR3aa: CASTGTENTEAFF

abundance: once
v_gene: TRBV28
CDR3aa: CAGRRTPNSPLHF

abundance: NA
v_gene: TRBV18
CDR3aa: CASSPPRTGGNTIYF

abundance: few
v_gene: TRBV6-6
CDR3aa: CAAAGYGYGYTF

abundance: NA
v_gene: TRBV9
CDR3aa: CASSSRDREGNTIYF

abundance: once
v_gene: TRBV5-6
CDR3aa: CASSLRTSGITLAKNIQYF

abundance: NA
v_gene: TRBV28
CDR3aa: CASSNRDRGRGQPQHF

abundance: NA
v_gene: TRBV5-5
CDR3aa: CASSLAQGRPEQYF

abundance: NA
v_gene: TRBV6-5
CDR3aa: CASSSQGDTQYF

abundance: NA
v_gene: TRBV28
CDR3aa: CASSRIDTGFHEQYF

abundance: NA
v_gene: TRBV7-2
CDR3aa: CASSRDRDASEQYF

abundance: NA
v_gene: TRBV7-3
CDR3aa: CASSTVSGSYEQYF

abundance: NA
v_gene: TRBV11-3
CDR3aa: CASSSPFGQDPGETQYF